These 12 T cell receptor beta chains were all obtained from the same sample, sequenced in a study of blood T cell repertoires in COVID-19. Profiled with immunoSEQ multiplex PCR; TCRdb holds only in-frame clones, not every one. The data contain around 130,000 clones, around four fifths of them singletons. The source material was peripheral blood. The receptors originated from a middle-aged man with active or convalescent COVID-19.

The V call is TRBV6-5, the J call TRBJ2-1, with D possibly TRBD1 on 6 matching bases. The CDR3 spans 16 residues. V was clipped by 0 bases and J by 4 bases, with 13 bases between them. CDR1 MNHEY and CDR2 SVGAGI come from the germline V gene. This CDR3 is CASSYSTQGTYNEQFF. In DNA form, the CDR3 reads TGTGCCAGCAGTTACTCGACGCAGGGGACATACAATGAGCAGTTCTTC.

J is TRBJ1-4 and V is TRBV6-1, with D possibly matching TRBD1 (6 bases). The CDR3 runs to 15 residues. V was cut by 2 bases and J by 4 bases, with 11 bases left in between. Germline V gives CDR1 MNHNS, CDR2 SASEGT. The CDR3 loop reads CASSEFPGVNEKLFF. The CDR3 region has the DNA TGTGCCAGCAGTGAATTTCCAGGGGTTAATGAAAAACTGTTTTTT.

The rearrangement uses TRBV5-5 and TRBJ1-4; D is unclear. Looked up from germline, CDR1 is SGHKS and CDR2 is YYEKEE (reference sequence). The V gene lost 0 bases and the J gene lost 6 bases, with 12 bases spanning the gap. The CDR3 is made up of 15 amino acids. DNA of the CDR3: TGTGCCAGCAGCTTGGAAGAGGGCAGTCATGAAAAACTGTTTTTT. This codes for CASSLEEGSHEKLFF.

V and J are TRBV24-1 and TRBJ2-5; tentative D call: TRBD1 (7 bases). V dropped 4 bases and J dropped 5 bases, with 16 bases sitting between them. The CDR3 length is 15 residues. Germline CDR1 is KGHDR and CDR2 is SFDVKD. CDR3 sequence: CATSEGGRGLETQYF. For the CDR3, the DNA is TGTGCCACCAGTGAGGGGGGCAGGGGGTTGGAGACCCAGTACTTC.

The gene calls are TRBV7-6 and TRBJ2-2; 7 nucleotides agree with TRBD2. The CDR3 runs to 17 residues. With V trimmed by 5 bases and J by 2 bases, 11 bases remained unmatched. The V gene's germline CDR1 is SGHVS and CDR2 FNYEAQ. In nucleotides, the CDR3 is TGTGCCAGCAGCATATGGCCTAGCGGCCGCAACACCGGGGAGCTGTTTTTT. Its translation is CASSIWPSGRNTGELFF.

This sequence joins TRBV5-5 and TRBJ2-4; 7 nucleotides line up with TRBD1. The CDR3 is 15 amino acids. V trimming: 5 bases; J trimming: 3 bases; junction bases outside the gene matches: 8. CDR1 and CDR2 (germline): SGHKS, YYEKEE (reference sequence). The CDR3 sequence is CASSLYDRDKNIQYF. The CDR3 nucleotides read TGTGCCAGCAGTTTATACGACAGGGACAAAAACATTCAGTACTTC. The variable domain in full, completed from reference TRBV5-5 and TRBJ2-4, reads DAGVTQSPTHLIKTRGQQVTLRCSPISGHKSVSWYQQVLGQGPQFIFQYYEKEERGRGNFPDRFSARQFPNYSSELNVNALLLGDSALYLCASSLYDRDKNIQYFGAGTRLSVL.

The chain combines TRBV18 with TRBJ1-5, with unresolved D. The germline V gene has CDR1 KGHSH and CDR2 LQKENI. The CDR3 extends over 16 amino acids. V gave up 3 bases and J gave up 7 bases, with 19 bases separating them. This CDR3 reads CASSPIPGTERQPQHF. DNA of the CDR3: TGTGCCAGCTCACCTATTCCGGGAACTGAGAGGCAGCCCCAGCATTTT. Together with reference TRBV18 and TRBJ1-5, the CDR3 gives the full variable domain: NAGVMQNPRHLVRRRGQEARLRCSPMKGHSHVYWYRQLPEEGLKFMVYLQKENIIDESGMPKERFSAEFPKEGPSILRIQQVVRGDSAAYFCASSPIPGTERQPQHFGDGTRLSIL.

The CDR3 sequence: CAWSPGQETQYF. The CDR3, as DNA: TGTGCCTGGAGCCCAGGACAAGAGACCCAGTACTTC. V is TRBV30 and J is TRBJ2-5; D is undetermined. Per germline, CDR1 GTSNPN and CDR2 SVGIG (reference sequence). CDR3 length: 12 residues. V dropped 3 bases and J dropped 2 bases, with 7 bases sitting between them.

The chain couples TRBV25-1 to TRBJ2-7; TRBD2 is a possible D gene (5 bases). V lost 8 bases, J lost 12 bases, and 20 bases lay in between. The CDR3 extends over 12 amino acids. The germline V gene has CDR1 MGHDK and CDR2 SYGVNS. CDR3 loop: CASRPGSGQLYF. DNA for the CDR3: TGTGCCAGCCGCCCGGGGAGCGGCCAATTGTACTTC.

V gene TRBV3-1 (or the pseudogene TRBV3-2) combines with J gene TRBJ2-7; 7 bases map to TRBD1. CDR1 LGHDT and CDR2 YNNKEL come from the germline V gene (reference sequence). V shed 4 bases, J shed 4 bases, and the junction held 13 bases outside the gene matches. CDR3 length equals 16 residues. CDR3 coding DNA: TGTGCCAGCAGCCCCGAATCCCTGACAGGGAAGTACGAGCAGTACTTC. It is translated as CASSPESLTGKYEQYF.

The genes are TRBV7-2 and TRBJ2-5; D not resolved. Germline V CDR1 and CDR2: SGHTA, FQGNSA. V was shortened by 1 base and J by 6 bases, with 15 bases between the two germline ends. This CDR3 contains 15 residues. The CDR3 region is CASSLGVASRQTQYF. CDR3 bases: TGTGCCAGCAGCTTAGGAGTAGCTAGTCGACAGACCCAGTACTTC.

This rearrangement joins TRBV6-1 to TRBJ1-3, with TRBD1 matching over 7 bases. CDR1 and CDR2 (germline): MNHNS, SASEGT. CDR3 length: 15 amino acids. V dropped 0 bases and J dropped 2; count of bases not matched to a gene: 1. CDR3 nucleotide sequence: TGTGCCAGCAGTGAAGCTACAGGGGCTGGAAACACCATATATTTT. This sequence encodes CASSEATGAGNTIYF.